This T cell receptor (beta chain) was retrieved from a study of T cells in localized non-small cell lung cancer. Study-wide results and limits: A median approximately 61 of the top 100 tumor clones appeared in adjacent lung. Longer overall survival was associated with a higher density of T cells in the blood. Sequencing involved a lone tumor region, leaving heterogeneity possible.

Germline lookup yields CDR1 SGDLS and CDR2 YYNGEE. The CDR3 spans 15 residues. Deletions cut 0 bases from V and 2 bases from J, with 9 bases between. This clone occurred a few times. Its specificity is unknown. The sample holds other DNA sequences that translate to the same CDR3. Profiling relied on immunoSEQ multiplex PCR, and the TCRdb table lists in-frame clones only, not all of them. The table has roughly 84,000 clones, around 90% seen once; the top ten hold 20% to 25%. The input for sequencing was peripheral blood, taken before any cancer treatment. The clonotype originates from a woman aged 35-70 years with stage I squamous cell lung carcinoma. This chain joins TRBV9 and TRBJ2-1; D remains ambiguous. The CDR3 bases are TGTGCCAGCAGCGTAGAGAGGTGGGCCTACAATGAGCAGTTCTTC. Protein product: CASSVERWAYNEQFF.